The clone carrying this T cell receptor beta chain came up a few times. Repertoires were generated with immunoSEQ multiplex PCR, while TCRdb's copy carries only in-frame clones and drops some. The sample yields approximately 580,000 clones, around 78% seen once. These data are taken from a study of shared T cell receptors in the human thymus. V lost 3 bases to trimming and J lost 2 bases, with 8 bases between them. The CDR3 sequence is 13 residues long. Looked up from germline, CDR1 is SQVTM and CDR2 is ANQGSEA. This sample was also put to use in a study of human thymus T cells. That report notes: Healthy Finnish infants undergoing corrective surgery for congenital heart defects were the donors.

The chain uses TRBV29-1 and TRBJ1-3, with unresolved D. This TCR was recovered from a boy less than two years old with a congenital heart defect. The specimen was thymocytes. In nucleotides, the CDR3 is TGCAGCGTTGACCCAGGTGCTGGAAACACCATATATTTT. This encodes CSVDPGAGNTIYF.